These 20 T cell receptor beta chains came from one sample sequenced in a study of spatial heterogeneity in lung cancer. Study-level findings and limits: Counts of expanded alpha and beta TCRs within tumors tracked the tumor nonsynonymous mutation count.

Time point defined: sample taken at primary tumor resection. Their recognized antigens are unknown. MiXCR, applied by TCRdb to the 5' RACE reads, yields one record per CDR3 protein. Of more than 15,000 distinct CDR3 sequences in the sample, roughly 5.7% were seen once. The sequencing here drew on lung tumor tissue, taken at surgery. The source of these receptors is a male donor with early-stage non-small cell lung cancer.

This clonotype was observed at least ten times. The genes are TRBV12-3 or TRBV12-4 and TRBJ1-3; D not resolved. Between the trimmed V and J ends, which lost 10 bases and 4 bases, there was a span of 8 bases. The CDR3 has 11 residues. CDR3 nucleotides: TGTGCCAACGGTGGCGGAAACACCATATATTTT. Amino acids: CANGGGNTIYF.

This clonotype has a handful of counts. The chain is built from TRBV30 and TRBJ2-1; a possible D gene is TRBD2 (5 bases). This CDR3 comprises 13 residues. The V and J ends lost 7 bases and 4 bases respectively, with 14 bases between them. The V gene's germline CDR1 is GTSNPN and CDR2 SVGIG (reference sequence). The CDR3, as DNA: TGTGCCTCCAACCGGGATAGATACAATGAGCAGTTCTTC. It encodes CASNRDRYNEQFF.

This clonotype came up many times. The V gene is TRBV5-5, the J gene TRBJ2-1, with a weak D call TRBD2 (5 bases). The CDR3 runs 14 residues. Per germline, CDR1 SGHKS and CDR2 YYEKEE (reference sequence). The V and J ends lost 6 bases and 2 bases respectively, with 12 bases between them. For the CDR3, the DNA is TGTGCCAGCACCCCCGAGAGGGCCTACAATGAGCAGTTCTTC. Amino acid sequence: CASTPERAYNEQFF.

This clonotype was recorded at least ten times. The gene calls are TRBV6-6 and TRBJ2-3; D might be TRBD1 (5 bases). This CDR3 is 13 amino acids long. The V gene's germline CDR1 is MNHNY and CDR2 SVGAGI (reference sequence). Trimming pared 6 bases from V and 4 bases from J, leaving 11 bases between. CDR3 in amino acids: CASRIDSSDTQYF. The CDR3 region has the DNA TGTGCCAGCAGAATAGACAGCTCAGATACGCAGTATTTT.

By share of the sample, this clonotype is medium-sized. The rearrangement links TRBV4-1 to TRBJ1-4; D gene ambiguous. Germline CDR1 reads MGHRA; CDR2 reads YSYEKL. CDR3 length equals 16 residues. V lost 3 bases to trimming and J lost 4 bases, with 15 bases between them. Here the CDR3 DNA reads TGCGCCAGCAGCCAGGGTAATGCCCCACATAATGAAAAACTGTTTTTT. This codes for CASSQGNAPHNEKLFF.

This clonotype was detected ten times or more. The J gene is TRBJ1-1, the V gene TRBV18, with D uncertain. Trimming removed 1 base from V and 1 base from J, with 4 bases in between. Germline CDR1 and CDR2: KGHSH and LQKENI. The CDR3 contains 13 residues. For the CDR3, the DNA is TGTGCCAGCTCACCACTGGAGAACACTGAAGCTTTCTTT. The encoded protein is CASSPLENTEAFF.

The table lists this clonotype with many counts. V is TRBV11-2 and J is TRBJ1-1; 12 nucleotides line up with TRBD1. The CDR3 spans 20 residues. The germline V gene has CDR1 SGHAT and CDR2 FQNNGV. The ends lost 4 bases at V and 0 bases at J; junction bases unmatched: 15. This chain's CDR3 is CASSYERPGTGGLMNTEAFF. Written as DNA, the CDR3 is TGTGCCAGCAGCTACGAGAGGCCCGGGACAGGGGGCTTGATGAACACTGAAGCTTTCTTT.

In this sample, this clonotype turned up many times. This rearrangement joins TRBV28 to TRBJ2-1; a possible D gene is TRBD2 (6 bases). V was trimmed by 4 bases and J by 0 bases, leaving 13 bases between them. Germline V CDR1 and CDR2: MDHEN, SYDVKM. There are 16 residues in the CDR3. Written as DNA, the CDR3 is TGTGCCAGCAGTTCGATCCCCGGGAGCTCCTACAATGAGCAGTTCTTC. Translating gives CASSSIPGSSYNEQFF.

This clonotype was picked up many times. This chain links TRBV11-2 with TRBJ2-2; D remains ambiguous. CDR3 length equals 12 residues. Trimming shortened V by 6 bases and J by 0 bases, and 2 bases separated the two germline ends. Germline assignment: CDR1 SGHAT and CDR2 FQNNGV. The DNA of the CDR3 is TGTGCCAGCAGTACGAACACCGGGGAGCTGTTTTTT. Amino acid sequence: CASSTNTGELFF.

The chain is built from TRBV11-2 and TRBJ2-3; possible D gene TRBD2, 6 bases. Germline V gene sequence: CDR1 SGHAT, CDR2 FQNNGV. Trimming shortened V by 5 bases and J by 3 bases, and 18 bases separated the two germline ends. The CDR3 totals 16 residues. In nucleotides, the CDR3 is TGTGCCAGCAGCCCAGGGATTCAGCGGGTGACAGATACGCAGTATTTT. It codes for CASSPGIQRVTDTQYF.

This clonotype was found many times. This rearrangement joins TRBV12-3 or TRBV12-4 to TRBJ1-2, with D uncertain. V was cut by 6 bases and J by 3 bases, with 14 bases left in between. The CDR3 totals 14 residues. The CDR3 DNA is TGTGCCAGCAGCCCGACTCTTACTCACTATGGCTACACCTTC. Translated, it gives CASSPTLTHYGYTF.

V usage is TRBV5-1 and J usage is TRBJ2-5; D possibly corresponds to TRBD1 (5 bases). CDR3 size: 14 residues. Germline V CDR1 and CDR2: SGHRS, YFSETQ. Trimming left V 2 bases short and J 2 bases short, with 10 bases between. CDR3 in DNA: TGCGCCAGCAGCTTTCCAGGGAATCAAGAGACCCAGTACTTC. This codes for CASSFPGNQETQYF.

This chain uses TRBV6-6 with TRBJ2-1; 8 bases are shared with TRBD1. The V segment lost 1 base and the J segment 8 bases; nucleotides outside the gene matches: 7. This CDR3 is built from 15 residues. Germline V gene lookup returns CDR1 MNHNY and CDR2 SVGAGI (reference sequence). The CDR3 nucleotides are TGTGCCAGCAGTTACTTGGACAGGGATCGGGATGAGCAGTTCTTC. It encodes CASSYLDRDRDEQFF.

By frequency in the sample, this clonotype is medium-sized. CDR3: CASSLGGGRAGQYF. The CDR3 DNA is TGTGCCAGCAGCTTGGGAGGGGGAAGGGCCGGGCAGTACTTC. This chain links TRBV5-4 with TRBJ2-7; possibly TRBD1 for D (6 bases). The V and J ends lost 0 bases and 9 bases respectively, with 16 bases between them. CDR1 is SGHNT, CDR2 YYREEE, per germline (reference sequence). The CDR3 runs 14 residues.

The chain couples TRBV19 to TRBJ2-2; D call uncertain. Trimming removed 10 bases at V and 0 bases at J, with 12 bases between. The CDR3 sequence is 14 residues long. The germline gives CDR1 LNHDA, CDR2 SQIVND (reference sequence). This CDR3 is CATRQYSNTGELFF. The CDR3, as DNA: TGTGCCACCAGGCAGTACTCGAACACCGGGGAGCTGTTTTTT.

This clonotype was counted many times. The genes are TRBV5-6 and TRBJ1-3; D uncertain. V was clipped by 1 base and J by 2 bases, with 19 bases between them. Germline V gene lookup returns CDR1 SGHDT and CDR2 YYEEEE. The CDR3 length is 18 residues. CDR3 residues: CASSLPNYGQSAGNTIYF. The CDR3 DNA follows: TGTGCCAGCAGCTTGCCCAATTATGGTCAGTCAGCTGGAAACACCATATATTTT.

Ten or more counts support this clonotype. V usage is TRBV28 and J usage is TRBJ2-7, with TRBD2 identical over 11 bases. The trim removed 7 bases at V and 2 bases at J, leaving 4 bases unmatched. Germline loops: CDR1 MDHEN, CDR2 SYDVKM. The CDR3 runs 14 residues. The CDR3 loop is CASTLLAGAYEQYF. For the CDR3, the DNA is TGTGCCAGCACTCTACTAGCGGGAGCCTACGAGCAGTACTTC. The full variable domain, with the rest looked up from reference TRBV28 and TRBJ2-7, is DVKVTQSSRYLVKRTGEKVFLECVQDMDHENMFWYRQDPGLGLRLIYFSYDVKMKEKGDIPEGYSVSREKKERFSLILESASTNQTSMYLCASTLLAGAYEQYFGPGTRLTVT.

This clonotype was seen ten or more times. The V call is TRBV3-1, the J call TRBJ2-2; TRBD2 matches at 14 bases. The CDR3 runs to 18 residues. After removal of 1 base from V and 2 bases from J, the junction contained 3 bases not matched to a gene. In germline, CDR1 is LGHDT, CDR2 YNNKEL (reference sequence). As DNA, the CDR3 is TGTGCCAGCAGCCAAGGACTAGCGGGAGGGATTAACACCGGGGAGCTGTTTTTT. Its protein is CASSQGLAGGINTGELFF.

The chain recombines TRBV4-1 with TRBJ2-3, with D maybe TRBD2 (6 bases). The CDR3 runs to 17 residues. Per the germline V gene, CDR1 is MGHRA and CDR2 is YSYEKL. Trimming stripped 4 bases from V and 2 bases from J, with 19 bases between. In DNA form, the CDR3 reads TGCGCCAGCAGCCCGACAACCCAGCGGGCGCTCACAGATACGCAGTATTTT. This encodes CASSPTTQRALTDTQYF.

This clonotype was recorded many times. The V gene is TRBV6-1, the J gene TRBJ2-5, with D perhaps being TRBD1 or TRBD2 (5 bases each). CDR3 length: 15 amino acids. V lost 7 bases, J lost 0 bases, and 15 bases lay in between. Germline V CDR1 and CDR2: MNHNS, SASEGT. The DNA for the CDR3 is TGTGCCAGCACCCGCTTATGGGGGAACCAAGAGACCCAGTACTTC. Residues: CASTRLWGNQETQYF.